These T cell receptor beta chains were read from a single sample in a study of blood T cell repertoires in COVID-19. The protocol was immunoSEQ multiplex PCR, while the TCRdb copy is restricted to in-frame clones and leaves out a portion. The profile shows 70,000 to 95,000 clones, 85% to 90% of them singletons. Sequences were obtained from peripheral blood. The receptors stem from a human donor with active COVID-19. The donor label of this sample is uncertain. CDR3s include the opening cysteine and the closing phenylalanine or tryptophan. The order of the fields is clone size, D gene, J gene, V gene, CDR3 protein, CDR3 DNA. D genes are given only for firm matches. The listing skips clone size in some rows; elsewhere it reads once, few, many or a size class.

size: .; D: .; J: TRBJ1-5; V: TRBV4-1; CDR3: CASSPGINQPQHF; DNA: TGCGCCAGCAGCCCAGGGATTAATCAGCCCCAGCATTTT
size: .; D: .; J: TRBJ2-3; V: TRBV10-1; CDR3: CASSDRGAPDTQYF; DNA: TGCGCCAGCAGTGACAGGGGGGCCCCAGATACGCAGTATTTT
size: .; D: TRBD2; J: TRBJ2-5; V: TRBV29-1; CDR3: CSAGLAGGGETQYF; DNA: TGCAGCGCCGGACTAGCGGGGGGTGGAGAGACCCAGTACTTC
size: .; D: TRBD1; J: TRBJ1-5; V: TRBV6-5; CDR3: CASRPDRISNQPQHF; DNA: TGTGCCAGCAGACCGGACAGGATCAGCAATCAGCCCCAGCATTTT
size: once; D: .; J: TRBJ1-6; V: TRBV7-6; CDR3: CASSLRGRNSPLHF; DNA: TGTGCCAGCAGCTTAAGGGGGAGAAATTCACCCCTCCACTTT
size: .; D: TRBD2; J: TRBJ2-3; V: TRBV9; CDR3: CASSGLAGPPDTQYF; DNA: TGTGCCAGCAGCGGACTAGCGGGGCCCCCCGATACGCAGTATTTT
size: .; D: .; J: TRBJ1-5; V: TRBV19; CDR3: CASSRSQEDQPQHF; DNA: TGTGCCAGTAGTAGGAGCCAGGAGGATCAGCCCCAGCATTTT
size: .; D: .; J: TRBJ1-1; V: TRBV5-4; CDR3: CASSLLTHNTEAFF; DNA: TGTGCCAGCAGCTTGTTGACACACAACACTGAAGCTTTCTTT
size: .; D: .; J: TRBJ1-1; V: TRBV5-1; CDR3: CASSLAGDTEAFF; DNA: TGCGCCAGCAGCTTGGCCGGGGACACTGAAGCTTTCTTT
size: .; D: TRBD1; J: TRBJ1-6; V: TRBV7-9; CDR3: CASSPRGRTGAYSPLHF; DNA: TGTGCCAGCAGCCCCCGGGGGAGGACAGGTGCTTATTCACCCCTCCACTTT
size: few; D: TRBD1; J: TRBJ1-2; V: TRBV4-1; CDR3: CASSQGQGVDYGYTF; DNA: TGCGCCAGCAGCCAGGGACAGGGGGTAGACTATGGCTACACCTTC
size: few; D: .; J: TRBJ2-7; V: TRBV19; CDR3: CASSLAGRPYEQYF; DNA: TGTGCCAGTAGTTTGGCAGGTCGACCCTACGAGCAGTACTTC
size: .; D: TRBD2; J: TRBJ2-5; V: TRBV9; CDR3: CASSVSGGQETQYF; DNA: TGTGCCAGCAGCGTAAGCGGGGGCCAAGAGACCCAGTACTTC
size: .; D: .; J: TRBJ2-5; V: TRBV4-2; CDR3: CASSQDMTQYF; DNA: TGTGCCAGCAGCCAAGATATGACCCAGTACTTC
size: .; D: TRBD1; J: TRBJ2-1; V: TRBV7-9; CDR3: CASSSDRGFSNEQFF; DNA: TGTGCCAGCAGCTCGGACAGGGGCTTTTCCAATGAGCAGTTCTTC
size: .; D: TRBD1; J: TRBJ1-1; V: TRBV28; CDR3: CASSFRGRSSLTEAFF; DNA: TGTGCCAGCAGTTTCAGGGGGCGATCCTCCCTCACTGAAGCTTTCTTT
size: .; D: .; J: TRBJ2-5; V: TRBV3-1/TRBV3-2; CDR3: CASSQDLAQVIETQYF; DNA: TGTGCCAGCAGCCAAGATCTAGCCCAGGTAATAGAGACCCAGTACTTC
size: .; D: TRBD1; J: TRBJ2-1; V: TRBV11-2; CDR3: CASSLARGGQGAIEQFF; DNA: TGTGCCAGCAGCCTAGCCCGGGGGGGACAGGGGGCTATTGAGCAGTTCTTC
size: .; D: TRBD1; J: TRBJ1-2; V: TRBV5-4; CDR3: CASSLLQGGMDGYTF; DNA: TGTGCCAGCAGCTTGTTGCAGGGGGGTATGGATGGCTACACCTTC
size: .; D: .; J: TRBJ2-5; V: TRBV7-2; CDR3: CASSFGPGAGGTQYF; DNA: TGTGCCAGCAGCTTTGGTCCGGGCGCCGGGGGGACCCAGTACTTC
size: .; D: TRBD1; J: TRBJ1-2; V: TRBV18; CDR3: CASSTKPGGDGYTF; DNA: TGTGCCAGCTCCACCAAGCCAGGGGGCGATGGCTACACCTTC
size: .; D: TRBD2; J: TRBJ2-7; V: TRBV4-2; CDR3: CASSHLAGGPPYEQYF; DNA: TGTGCCAGCAGCCACTTAGCGGGGGGGCCCCCCTACGAGCAGTACTTC
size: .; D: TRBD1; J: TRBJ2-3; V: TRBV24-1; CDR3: CATSRTGETDTQYF; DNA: TGTGCCACCAGCCGGACAGGGGAAACAGATACGCAGTATTTT
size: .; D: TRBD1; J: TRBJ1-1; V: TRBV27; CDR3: CASSFRQGFARAFF; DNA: TGTGCCAGCAGTTTTAGACAGGGGTTCGCCAGAGCTTTCTTT
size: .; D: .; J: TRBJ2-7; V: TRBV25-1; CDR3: CASSLSYEQYF; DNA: TGTGCCAGCAGCCTGAGCTACGAGCAGTACTTC
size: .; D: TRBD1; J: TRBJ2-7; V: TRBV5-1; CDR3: CASSLRTGSYEQYF; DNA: TGCGCCAGCAGCTTGAGGACAGGGTCCTACGAGCAGTACTTC
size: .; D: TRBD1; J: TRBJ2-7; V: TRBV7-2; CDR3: CASSERQGVYEQYF; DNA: TGTGCCAGCAGCGAGAGACAGGGGGTCTACGAGCAGTACTTC
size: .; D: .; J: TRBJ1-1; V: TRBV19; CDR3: CASSILAGAVTEAFF; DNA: TGTGCCAGTAGTATTCTGGCAGGGGCGGTGACTGAAGCTTTCTTT
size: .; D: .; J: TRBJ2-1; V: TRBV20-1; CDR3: CSASRPGGNEQFF; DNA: TGCAGTGCTAGTAGACCCGGCGGCAATGAGCAGTTCTTC
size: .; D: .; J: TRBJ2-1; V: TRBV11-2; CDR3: CASSLTGGPYNEQFF; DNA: TGTGCCAGCAGCTTAACGGGGGGCCCCTACAATGAGCAGTTCTTC
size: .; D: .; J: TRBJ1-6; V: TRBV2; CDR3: CATASDNSPLHF; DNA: TGTGCAACTGCTTCGGATAATTCACCCCTCCACTTT
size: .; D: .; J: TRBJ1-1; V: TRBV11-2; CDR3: CASSSLAGGPEAFF; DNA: TGTGCCAGCAGCTCCCTGGCCGGGGGGCCTGAAGCTTTCTTT
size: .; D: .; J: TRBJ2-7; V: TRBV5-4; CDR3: CASSASGGRHEQYF; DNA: TGTGCCAGCAGCGCGTCGGGGGGCCGGCACGAGCAGTACTTC
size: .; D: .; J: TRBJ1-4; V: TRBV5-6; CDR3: CASSPTATNEKLFF; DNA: TGTGCCAGCAGCCCTACTGCAACTAATGAAAAACTGTTTTTT
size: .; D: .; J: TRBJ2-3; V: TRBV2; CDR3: CASEWGVSTDTQYF; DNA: TGTGCCAGTGAATGGGGGGTAAGCACAGATACGCAGTATTTT
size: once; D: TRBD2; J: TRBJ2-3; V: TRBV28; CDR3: CASSFRQGGADTQYF; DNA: TGTGCCAGCAGTTTCCGGCAGGGAGGGGCAGATACGCAGTATTTT